The 32 T cell receptor beta chains listed next were all sequenced from one sample in a study of cytomegalovirus exposure and HLA in healthy donors. Vbeta (60) and Jbeta (13) primers were used in the PCR. Profiled with immunoSEQ multiplex PCR; TCRdb holds only in-frame clones, not every one. This table has roughly 190,000 clones, roughly 80% appearing once. The sequenced sample consisted of PBMCs. These receptors originate from a man in his fifties in good health and CMV-seronegative.

The rearrangement joins TRBV5-1 to TRBJ2-5; 8 nucleotides align to TRBD2. The CDR3 runs to 16 residues. V was pared by 1 base and J by 1 base, with 6 bases of the junction left unmatched. CDR1 is SGHRS, CDR2 YFSETQ, per germline. DNA of the CDR3: TGCGCCAGCAGCTTGTTCGGGGGGGCCACCCAAGAGACCCAGTACTTC. Protein: CASSLFGGATQETQYF. Full variable domain (remainder filled in from reference TRBV5-1 and TRBJ2-5): KAGVTQTPRYLIKTRGQQVTLSCSPISGHRSVSWYQQTPGQGLQFLFEYFSETQRNKGNFPGRFSGRQFSNSRSEMNVSTLELGDSALYLCASSLFGGATQETQYFGPGTRLLVL.

The chain recombines TRBV5-4 with TRBJ2-5; 7 bases line up with TRBD1. The last part of the DNA fits TRBJ2-7 better; the J call may be wrong. The CDR3 contains 13 residues. Germline V gives CDR1 SGHNT, CDR2 YYREEE (reference sequence). The CDR3 sequence is CASSLRDSYEQYF. The CDR3 DNA reads TGTGCCAGCAGCTTGCGGGACAGCTACGAGCAGTACTTC.

In this sample, this clone turned up once. The V and J genes are TRBV9 and TRBJ2-5, with D perhaps matching TRBD1 (5 bases). V shed 2 bases and J shed 2 bases, with 13 bases lying between them. Germline CDR1 and CDR2: SGDLS and YYNGEE. The CDR3 totals 15 residues. The CDR3 spells CASSVGLRVQETQYF. The CDR3 region has the DNA TGTGCCAGCAGCGTGGGGCTTAGGGTTCAAGAGACCCAGTACTTC.

The sample holds one count of this clone. The V and J genes are TRBV5-6 and TRBJ2-7; 8 positions match TRBD2. Germline lookup yields CDR1 SGHDT and CDR2 YYEEEE. This CDR3 has 14 residues. V shed 0 bases, J shed 2 bases, and the junction held 1 base outside the gene matches. This chain's CDR3 is CASSLELAAYEQYF. DNA for the CDR3: TGTGCCAGCAGCTTGGAACTAGCGGCCTACGAGCAGTACTTC.

This clone was detected a few times. V usage is TRBV10-2 and J usage is TRBJ1-1; D is possibly TRBD1 (6 bases). The CDR3 has 13 residues. Germline V gene lookup returns CDR1 WSHSY and CDR2 SAAADI. Trimming removed 10 bases from V and 5 bases from J, with 17 bases in between. DNA of the CDR3: TGCGCCACGAACGTGGGGGGGGCAACTGAAGCTTTCTTT. Translating gives CATNVGGATEAFF.

This chain connects TRBV19 to TRBJ2-7; D might be TRBD2 (6 bases). Per the germline V gene, CDR1 is LNHDA and CDR2 is SQIVND (reference sequence). The CDR3 is 14 residues long. Trimming stripped 3 bases from V and 2 bases from J, with 11 bases between. The CDR3 DNA is TGTGCCAGTAGTATGCTCGGGGGAACCTACGAGCAGTACTTC. Translation: CASSMLGGTYEQYF. Full variable domain (remainder filled in from reference TRBV19 and TRBJ2-7): DGGITQSPKYLFRKEGQNVTLSCEQNLNHDAMYWYRQDPGQGLRLIYYSQIVNDFQKGDIAEGYSVSREKKESFPLTVTSAQKNPTAFYLCASSMLGGTYEQYFGPGTRLTVT.

This chain joins TRBV15 and TRBJ2-3; 8 bases are a match to TRBD2. The CDR3 covers 15 residues. V gave up 4 bases and J gave up 2 bases; unmatched junction bases: 5. Germline V lookup: CDR1 LNHNV, CDR2 YYDKDF (reference sequence). The CDR3 nucleotides are TGTGCCACCAGCAATCGGGGGGGCATCACAGATACGCAGTATTTT. It is translated as CATSNRGGITDTQYF.

The V and J genes are TRBV5-6 and TRBJ2-1; 7 bases are a match to TRBD1. Germline V gives CDR1 SGHDT, CDR2 YYEEEE. CDR3 size: 16 residues. The V and J ends lost 4 bases and 3 bases, in that order; junction bases with no gene match: 10. The CDR3 reads CASSVTGANLYNEQFF. The CDR3 coding sequence is TGTGCCAGCAGCGTTACAGGGGCCAACCTCTACAATGAGCAGTTCTTC.

The chain links TRBV12-5 to TRBJ2-1, with TRBD1 matching over 8 bases. J was trimmed by 6 bases and V by 3 bases; bases with no gene match: 10. CDR1 is LGHNT, CDR2 FRNRAP, per germline. There are 16 residues in the CDR3. CDR3 sequence (DNA): TGTGCTAGTGGTTTTTCCGGACAGGGCCATATCAATGAGCAGTTCTTC. Its translation is CASGFSGQGHINEQFF.

The J gene is TRBJ2-3, the V gene TRBV11-2; 9 nucleotides match TRBD2. Germline V gives CDR1 SGHAT, CDR2 FQNNGV. This CDR3 contains 15 residues. Losses at the gene ends were 3 bases for V and 1 base for J; bases not matched to a gene: 2. For the CDR3, the DNA is TGTGCCAGCAGCTTGTCTAGCGGGGGCACAGATACGCAGTATTTT. Its translation: CASSLSSGGTDTQYF.

The chain joins TRBV5-4 to TRBJ2-1; 15 bases line up with TRBD2. The CDR3 totals 17 residues. V gave up 3 bases and J gave up 4 bases; unmatched junction bases: 5. Germline loops: CDR1 SGHNT, CDR2 YYREEE (reference sequence). This chain's CDR3 is CASSSRTSGGAYNEQFF. The DNA of the CDR3 is TGTGCCAGCAGCTCAAGGACTAGCGGGGGGGCATACAATGAGCAGTTCTTC.

This clone appeared a single time. V gene TRBV9 combines with J gene TRBJ1-1; D is uncertain. Per the germline V gene, CDR1 is SGDLS and CDR2 is YYNGEE. The CDR3 runs to 12 residues. Trimming left V 4 bases short and J 10 bases short, with 14 bases between. CDR3 protein: CASSPFRPGAFF. The DNA for the CDR3 is TGTGCCAGCAGCCCGTTCAGACCGGGAGCTTTCTTT.

The V call is TRBV6-4, the J call TRBJ1-6, with D tentatively TRBD1 (6 bases). The CDR3 spans 13 residues. V lost 3 bases, J lost 9 bases, and 9 bases lay in between. Germline CDR1 and CDR2: MRHNA and SNTAGT. The CDR3 region is CASSETGTSPLHF. The CDR3 DNA reads as TGTGCCAGCAGTGAGACAGGAACTTCACCCCTCCACTTT.

This clone was observed once. This rearrangement joins TRBV29-1 to TRBJ2-7; D call uncertain. This CDR3 comprises 12 residues. V lost 0 bases and J 4 bases, leaving 7 bases between the germline ends. Looked up from germline, CDR1 is SQVTM and CDR2 is ANQGSEA. The CDR3 is CSVEEGGYEQYF. The CDR3 DNA reads TGCAGCGTTGAAGAAGGCGGATACGAGCAGTACTTC.

The table lists this clone with a count of one. The V and J genes are TRBV19 and TRBJ2-2; the match to TRBD2 covers 7 bases. Germline V gene data show CDR1 as LNHDA and CDR2 as SQIVND (reference sequence). V lost 8 bases to trimming and J lost 1 base; unmatched junction nucleotides: 7. This CDR3 is 15 amino acids long. DNA of the CDR3: TGTGCCAGTGCGCTTGGGGGGGGGAACACCGGGGAGCTGTTTTTT. It codes for CASALGGGNTGELFF.

The chain links TRBV9 to TRBJ1-5; D call uncertain. The germline V and J ends were trimmed by 0 bases and 4 bases, with 11 bases remaining between them. Germline values: CDR1 SGDLS, CDR2 YYNGEE. This CDR3 region has 15 residues. DNA for the CDR3: TGTGCCAGCAGCGTAGACGCGGGGTATAATCAGCCCCAGCATTTT. It yields the protein CASSVDAGYNQPQHF.

This clone was detected only once. V and J are TRBV4-3 and TRBJ1-2; D gene ambiguous. Germline V lookup: CDR1 LGHNA, CDR2 YSLEER. Trimming shortened V by 0 bases and J by 4 bases, and 9 bases separated the two germline ends. CDR3 length: 14 amino acids. In DNA form, the CDR3 reads TGCGCCAGCAGCCAAGACGAGGGTATCTATGGCTACACCTTC. Encoded protein: CASSQDEGIYGYTF.

This chain joins TRBV7-9 and TRBJ2-5; 8 positions match TRBD1. This CDR3 is built from 19 residues. Per the germline V gene, CDR1 is SEHNR and CDR2 is FQNEAQ (reference sequence). V trimming: 3 bases; J trimming: 0 bases; junction bases outside the gene matches: 15. CDR3 sequence: CASSFSPPLDREDQETQYF. CDR3 nucleotides: TGTGCCAGCAGCTTTTCCCCCCCACTGGACAGGGAGGACCAAGAGACCCAGTACTTC.

V is TRBV2 and J is TRBJ2-5; 7 bases are shared with TRBD1. Trimming took 9 bases from V and 2 from J; bases not matched to a gene: 6. Germline V lookup: CDR1 SNHLY, CDR2 FYNNEI. CDR3 size: 13 residues. The CDR3 spells CASDRDTQETQYF. The DNA of the CDR3 is TGTGCCAGTGACAGGGATACACAAGAGACCCAGTACTTC.

This clone was observed a single time. The same CDR3 arises from other DNA sequences in this sample as well. The gene calls are TRBV5-1 and TRBJ1-6; D gene uncertain. V was shortened by 0 bases and J by 8 bases, with 3 bases between the two germline ends. This CDR3 has 12 amino acids. The germline CDR1 and CDR2 sequences are SGHRS and YFSETQ. This CDR3 is CASSLGDSPLHF. The CDR3 bases are TGCGCCAGCAGCTTGGGAGATTCACCCCTCCACTTT.

Points on this clone: Other DNA sequences from this sample encode an identical CDR3 as well. This rearrangement joins TRBV27 to TRBJ2-2, with 9 bases matching TRBD2. The CDR3 has 20 residues. V trimming: 2 bases; J trimming: 4 bases; junction bases outside the gene matches: 17. Germline V gives CDR1 MNHEY, CDR2 SMNVEV (reference sequence). For the CDR3, the DNA is TGTGCCAGCAGTTTAGGACGCGGGGGGGCCTCGCTCATAGGCACCGGGGAGCTGTTTTTT. This codes for CASSLGRGGASLIGTGELFF.

This chain joins TRBV7-2 and TRBJ2-1; D may be TRBD1 (5 bases). Trimming stripped 1 base from V and 7 bases from J, with 11 bases between. This CDR3 has 14 residues. Germline V gene data show CDR1 as SGHTA and CDR2 as FQGNSA. The CDR3: CASSLVGVINEQFF. In DNA form, the CDR3 reads TGTGCCAGCAGCTTAGTAGGGGTGATAAATGAGCAGTTCTTC.

CDR3 loop: CAISEVVAGYEQYF. DNA of the CDR3: TGTGCCATCAGTGAGGTAGTAGCGGGGTACGAGCAGTACTTC. J is TRBJ2-7 and V is TRBV10-3, with 8 bases fitting TRBD2. Germline CDR1 ENHRY, CDR2 SYGVKD. Trimming took 2 bases from V and 4 from J; bases not matched to a gene: 4. This CDR3 is built from 14 residues.

V gene TRBV5-1 combines with J gene TRBJ2-7; D is uncertain. This CDR3 has 11 residues. Looked up from germline, CDR1 is SGHRS and CDR2 is YFSETQ. V lost 5 bases and J lost 7, with 10 bases in between. Written as DNA, the CDR3 is TGCGCCAGCAGGGCTTCGAGGGAGCAGTACTTC. It translates to CASRASREQYF.

The chain combines TRBV19 with TRBJ2-2, with 11 bases that match TRBD1. The trim removed 3 bases at V and 4 bases at J, leaving 13 bases unmatched. The length of the CDR3 is 19 residues. Germline-derived CDR1 and CDR2 are LNHDA and SQIVND (reference sequence). The CDR3, as DNA: TGTGCCAGTAGTATGAGGGACAGGGGGTGGGTCGTAGGCACCGGGGAGCTGTTTTTT. Translating it yields CASSMRDRGWVVGTGELFF.

The count of this clone is one. The CDR3 spells CASSYRGGTGELFF. DNA of the CDR3: TGTGCCAGCAGTTACAGGGGGGGCACCGGGGAGCTGTTTTTT. This rearrangement joins TRBV6-5 to TRBJ2-2, with TRBD2 as a possible D gene (7 bases). Germline V gene data show CDR1 as MNHEY and CDR2 as SVGAGI. V was cut by 2 bases and J by 4 bases, with 8 bases left in between. The CDR3 extends over 14 amino acids.

The chain links TRBV19 to TRBJ2-5; TRBD1 agrees at 8 bases. The closer fit of TRBJ2-7 to the DNA end suggests the J call may be wrong. Germline lookup yields CDR1 LNHDA and CDR2 SQIVND (reference sequence). The CDR3 contains 15 residues. The CDR3 sequence is CASSTFQGASYEQYF. CDR3 in DNA: TGTGCCAGTAGTACGTTCCAGGGGGCCTCCTACGAGCAGTACTTC.

This clone was found once. A junction end diverges from the germline sequence, so it may reflect a read error. The V gene is TRBV7-9, the J gene TRBJ1-2, with D possibly matching TRBD1 (6 bases). The CDR3 loop spans 15 amino acids. The germline CDR1 and CDR2 sequences are SEHNR and FQNEAQ (reference sequence). CDR3 sequence: CSSSLAGTAGDGYTF. The DNA for the CDR3 is TGTTCCAGCAGCTTAGCGGGAACGGCAGGGGATGGCTACACCTTC.

The V gene is TRBV5-1, the J gene TRBJ1-6; a weak D match, TRBD1 (5 bases). Germline-derived CDR1 and CDR2 are SGHRS and YFSETQ. The CDR3 covers 15 residues. With 0 bases removed from V and 5 bases from J, the gap between germline ends came to 9 bases. CDR3 sequence: CASSLVARDNSPLHF. The CDR3 region has the DNA TGCGCCAGCAGCTTGGTAGCCAGGGATAATTCACCCCTCCACTTT.

Only a few counts were recorded for this clone. This chain connects TRBV2 to TRBJ2-1; a weak D match, TRBD1 (6 bases). This CDR3 contains 16 residues. Germline CDR1 is SNHLY and CDR2 is FYNNEI. Deletions cut 8 bases from V and 0 bases from J, with 17 bases between. CDR3 sequence reads: CASLTATGNSYNEQFF. CDR3 DNA sequence: TGTGCCAGCCTGACTGCTACAGGGAACTCCTACAATGAGCAGTTCTTC. The whole variable domain, remainder taken from reference TRBV2 and TRBJ2-1, is EPEVTQTPSHQVTQMGQEVILRCVPISNHLYFYWYRQILGQKVEFLVSFYNNEISEKSEIFDDQFSVERPDGSNFTLKIRSTKLEDSAMYFCASLTATGNSYNEQFFGPGTRLTVL.

The CDR3 loop is CASSPSGGANEKLFF. CDR3 bases: TGTGCCAGCAGCCCATCCGGGGGTGCTAATGAAAAACTGTTTTTT. The chain employs TRBV4-2 and TRBJ1-4; D perhaps matches TRBD1 (5 bases). From germline, CDR1 is LGHNA and CDR2 YNFKEQ. V was shortened by 4 bases and J by 3 bases, with 12 bases between the two germline ends. The CDR3 has 15 amino acids.

This chain uses TRBV10-3 with TRBJ1-1; no reliable D call. The CDR3 contains 12 residues. V lost 2 bases and J lost 8, with 9 bases in between. In germline, CDR1 is ENHRY, CDR2 SYGVKD. In DNA form, the CDR3 reads TGTGCCATCAGTGAGGGGTGGAGGGAAGCTTTCTTT. This gives the protein CAISEGWREAFF.